The 14 T cell receptor beta chains below come from one sample, sequenced in a study of blood T cell repertoires in COVID-19. Libraries were prepared by immunoSEQ multiplex PCR; TCRdb keeps only in-frame clonotypes and omits some of them. The data contain about 200,000 clones, 85% to 90% of them singletons. Source material: peripheral blood. The receptor source for this set is a man aged 50 or older with acute or convalescent COVID-19.

The chain is built from TRBV11-3 and TRBJ2-1, with TRBD2 matching 11 bases. J was trimmed by 5 bases and V by 0 bases; bases with no gene match: 9. CDR3 size: 18 residues. Germline CDR1 SGHNT, CDR2 YENEEA. CDR3 coding DNA: TGTGCCAGCAGCTTAGACCTAGCGGGGGGACTTATTGACAATGAGCAGTTCTTC. Residues: CASSLDLAGGLIDNEQFF.

This chain joins TRBV5-1 and TRBJ2-2; D might be TRBD2 (5 bases). Germline V gives CDR1 SGHRS, CDR2 YFSETQ. V was trimmed by 5 bases and J by 1 base, leaving 9 bases between them. The CDR3 is 14 amino acids. The CDR3 spells CASSGRGNTGELFF. CDR3 in DNA: TGCGCCAGCAGTGGCCGGGGGAACACCGGGGAGCTGTTTTTT.

As concerns this clone: The identical CDR3 is also encoded by other nucleotide sequences in the sample. CDR3 sequence (DNA): TGTGCCAGCAGTAGACTTAACACTGAAGCTTTCTTT. Translation: CASSRLNTEAFF. The chain couples TRBV6-5 to TRBJ1-1; no reliable D call. The CDR3 sequence is 12 residues long. V shed 5 bases and J shed 2 bases, with 6 bases lying between them. Germline CDR1 and CDR2: MNHEY and SVGAGI.

The chain employs TRBV3-1 (or the pseudogene TRBV3-2) and TRBJ1-6; perhaps TRBD1 as D (6 bases). The CDR3 is 12 residues long. CDR1 is LGHDT and CDR2 is YNNKEL in the germline V gene (reference sequence). The ends were cut back, 4 bases at V and 13 bases at J, with 11 bases in the middle. Here the CDR3 DNA reads TGTGCCAGCAGCCGGACAGCTCGTCCCCTCCACTTT. Translated, it gives CASSRTARPLHF.

The chain combines TRBV5-1 with TRBJ1-6; perhaps TRBD1 as D (5 bases). Trimming left V 0 bases short and J 8 bases short, with 18 bases between. The CDR3 covers 17 residues. The V gene's germline CDR1 is SGHRS and CDR2 YFSETQ. DNA for the CDR3: TGCGCCAGCAGCTTGGCAGTGGGGCAAAATCTTGATTCACCCCTCCACTTT. Translation gives CASSLAVGQNLDSPLHF.

This chain joins TRBV5-1 and TRBJ2-1; 14 bases agree with TRBD2. Trimming took 5 bases from V and 2 from J; bases not matched to a gene: 3. CDR1 is SGHRS and CDR2 is YFSETQ in the germline V gene. This CDR3 is built from 16 residues. This chain's CDR3 is CASSRGLAGAYNEQFF. The CDR3 DNA is TGCGCCAGCAGTAGGGGACTAGCGGGGGCCTACAATGAGCAGTTCTTC.

The chain joins TRBV10-2 to TRBJ1-2, with a weak D call TRBD1 (6 bases). The CDR3 sequence is 15 residues long. Germline V CDR1 and CDR2: WSHSY, SAAADI. The V and J ends lost 3 bases and 1 base respectively, with 12 bases between them. CDR3 region: CASSDYLGGNYGYTF. Here the CDR3 DNA reads TGCGCCAGCAGTGATTATTTAGGGGGTAACTATGGCTACACCTTC.

V and J are TRBV14 and TRBJ1-5; 9 bases match TRBD1. Germline V gives CDR1 SGHDN, CDR2 FVKESK. CDR3 length: 16 amino acids. The ends lost 4 bases at V and 6 bases at J; junction bases unmatched: 10. The CDR3 DNA is TGTGCCAGCAGCCGGATCGACAGGGGGTGGGGTCAGCCCCAGCATTTT. It yields the protein CASSRIDRGWGQPQHF.

The chain couples TRBV6-6 to TRBJ2-3, with 7 nucleotides matching TRBD1. The trim removed 2 bases at V and 8 bases at J, leaving 7 bases unmatched. The CDR3 length is 14 residues. CDR1 is MNHNY and CDR2 is SVGAGI in the germline V gene (reference sequence). The CDR3 region has the DNA TGTGCCAGCAGTTACAGGGACAGCGGCGTTACGCAGTATTTT. It is translated as CASSYRDSGVTQYF.

The J gene is TRBJ1-4, the V gene TRBV4-2; 7 nucleotides match TRBD1. The CDR3 is 18 amino acids. Trimming took 2 bases from V and 0 from J; bases not matched to a gene: 9. In germline, CDR1 is LGHNA, CDR2 YNFKEQ. The CDR3 nucleotides are TGTGCCAGCAGCCAATCGGGACAGTTGACTGCAACTAATGAAAAACTGTTTTTT. It is translated as CASSQSGQLTATNEKLFF.

Note on this clone: The sample has other DNA sequences that encode this CDR3 too. The CDR3 sequence is CASRGQGGTEAFF. CDR3 DNA sequence: TGTGCCAGCAGGGGACAGGGGGGCACTGAAGCTTTCTTT. This sequence joins TRBV6-5 and TRBJ1-1; 11 bases fit TRBD1. The CDR3 length is 13 residues. Trimming took 6 bases from V and 4 from J; bases not matched to a gene: 1. CDR1 and CDR2 from the germline V gene are MNHEY and SVGAGI.

This clone showed up just a few times. The gene calls are TRBV10-3 and TRBJ1-1, with 8 bases fitting TRBD1. Germline V gene sequence: CDR1 ENHRY, CDR2 SYGVKD. The V and J ends lost 4 bases and 4 bases, in that order; junction bases with no gene match: 2. CDR3 length: 13 amino acids. The CDR3 nucleotides read TGTGCCATCAGTGCTACAGGGGGCACTGAAGCTTTCTTT. It is translated as CAISATGGTEAFF.

V usage is TRBV7-9 and J usage is TRBJ2-2, with TRBD1 identical over 9 bases. This CDR3 contains 17 residues. Germline lookup yields CDR1 SEHNR and CDR2 FQNEAQ (reference sequence). V trimming: 6 bases; J trimming: 3 bases; junction bases outside the gene matches: 11. This chain's CDR3 is CASRPTGTGSHTGELFF. In nucleotides, the CDR3 is TGTGCCAGCAGGCCCACCGGGACAGGGAGTCACACCGGGGAGCTGTTTTTT.

This clone was found a few times. The V call is TRBV6-5, the J call TRBJ1-6; D ambiguous. The CDR3 length is 15 residues. Germline V lookup: CDR1 MNHEY, CDR2 SVGAGI. V lost 6 bases and J lost 3, with 12 bases in between. The CDR3 here is CASRRYGDYNSPLHF. The CDR3 DNA follows: TGTGCCAGCAGGAGATACGGAGACTATAATTCACCCCTCCACTTT.